The 32 T cell receptor beta chains presented below share a single source sample, sequenced in a study of OX40 agonist ivuxolimab in advanced cancers. Generated by immunoSEQ multiplex PCR, the TCRdb table keeps only in-frame clones and is missing some. The sample consists of over 80,000 clones, roughly 90% of them appearing once. The sample in question was CD4+ or CD8+ T cells sorted from blood, obtained in a trial of the OX40 agonist ivuxolimab. The receptor source for this set is an adult with an advanced solid tumor such as melanoma, head and neck, liver or kidney cancer.

The chain links TRBV6-5 to TRBJ2-7; tentatively, D is TRBD1 or TRBD2 (5 bases each). There are 14 residues in the CDR3. Germline CDR1 and CDR2: MNHEY and SVGAGI. The ends were cut back, 7 bases at V and 1 base at J, with 14 bases in the middle. CDR3 amino acids: CASKPGRASYEQYF. Written as DNA, the CDR3 is TGTGCCAGCAAACCGGGGCGGGCATCCTACGAGCAGTACTTC.

This chain uses TRBV21-1 with TRBJ2-1; TRBD2 is the table's D call and was not checked against the DNA. TRBV21-1 constitutes a pseudogene. The CDR3 contains 13 residues. As DNA, the CDR3 is TGTGCCAGCAGTCGTCCGCGTCCCAATGAGCAGTTCTTC. Translated: CASSRPRPNEQFF.

The chain uses TRBV19 and TRBJ2-7; D perhaps matches TRBD2 (7 bases). Trimming left V 5 bases short and J 2 bases short, with 19 bases between. The CDR3 has 16 amino acids. Looked up from germline, CDR1 is LNHDA and CDR2 is SQIVND (reference sequence). The CDR3 reads CASSSRGGPNAYEQYF. CDR3 bases: TGTGCCAGTAGTTCTAGGGGGGGACCAAATGCCTACGAGCAGTACTTC.

The genes are TRBV6-1 and TRBJ2-7; 9 bases agree with TRBD1. From germline, CDR1 is MNHNS and CDR2 SASEGT. The CDR3 extends over 15 amino acids. The trim removed 5 bases at V and 1 base at J, leaving 6 bases unmatched. CDR3 amino acids: CASSRDRERSYEQYF. In nucleotides, the CDR3 is TGTGCCAGCAGTCGGGACAGGGAGAGATCCTACGAGCAGTACTTC.

This chain connects TRBV10-3 to TRBJ2-7; D not resolved. This CDR3 contains 14 residues. CDR1 and CDR2 from the germline V gene are ENHRY and SYGVKD. The V end lost 4 bases, the J end lost 0 bases, and 10 bases lay between the germline ends. CDR3 in DNA: TGTGCCATCAGTGGCGGCTACCACTCCTACGAGCAGTACTTC. It specifies CAISGGYHSYEQYF.

The chain links TRBV5-8 to TRBJ2-1; D is uncertain. Germline V gives CDR1 SGHTS, CDR2 YDEGEE. V lost 4 bases and J lost 2, with 13 bases in between. The CDR3 is 15 amino acids. CDR3 coding DNA: TGTGCCAGCAGCCCTAGACTCACCACCTACAATGAGCAGTTCTTC. Encoded protein: CASSPRLTTYNEQFF. Drawing the rest from reference TRBV5-8 and TRBJ2-1, the complete variable domain is EAGVTQSPTHLIKTRGQQATLRCSPISGHTSVYWYQQALGLGLQFLLWYDEGEERNRGNFPPRFSGRQFPNYSSELNVNALELEDSALYLCASSPRLTTYNEQFFGPGTRLTVL.

This chain uses TRBV7-8 with TRBJ2-1, with 7 bases lining up with TRBD1. V trimming: 1 base; J trimming: 8 bases; junction bases outside the gene matches: 2. The CDR3 spans 13 residues. The germline V gene encodes CDR1 SGHVS and CDR2 FQNEAQ. The CDR3 DNA follows: TGTGCCAGCAGCTTAGACAGGGGTGATGAGCAGTTCTTC. Translated, it gives CASSLDRGDEQFF. The variable domain in full, completed from reference TRBV7-8 and TRBJ2-1, reads GAGVSQSPRYKVAKRGQDVALRCDPISGHVSLFWYQQALGQGPEFLTYFQNEAQLDKSGLPSDRFFAERPEGSVSTLKIQRTQQEDSAVYLCASSLDRGDEQFFGPGTRLTVL.

J is TRBJ2-1 and V is TRBV18, with D perhaps TRBD2 (5 bases). The V end lost 0 bases, the J end lost 0 bases, and 9 bases lay between the germline ends. The CDR3 runs 16 residues. The germline V gene has CDR1 KGHSH and CDR2 LQKENI. This CDR3 reads CASSPPVGSSYNEQFF. CDR3 nucleotide sequence: TGTGCCAGCTCACCACCTGTAGGGAGCTCCTACAATGAGCAGTTCTTC.

The V call is TRBV5-4, the J call TRBJ1-4, with 8 bases fitting TRBD1. The germline V gene encodes CDR1 SGHNT and CDR2 YYREEE (reference sequence). The CDR3 has 15 amino acids. V shed 4 bases and J 4 bases; nucleotides not matched to a gene: 6. The CDR3 nucleotides read TGTGCCAGCAGCCCGGGGACAGGCCTTAATGAAAAACTGTTTTTT. Residues: CASSPGTGLNEKLFF.

V is TRBV9 and J is TRBJ1-2, with D possibly being TRBD1 (6 bases). The CDR3 consists of 13 residues. Germline V gene data show CDR1 as SGDLS and CDR2 as YYNGEE. With 0 bases removed from V and 8 bases from J, the gap between germline ends came to 11 bases. The CDR3 sequence is CASSVEGVWGYTF. CDR3 DNA: TGTGCCAGCAGCGTAGAGGGGGTCTGGGGCTACACCTTC.

The V call is TRBV7-8, the J call TRBJ1-6; 7 bases align to TRBD1. With 5 bases clipped from V and 6 bases from J, the junction kept 4 bases outside the gene matches. The CDR3 is 14 amino acids. Germline-derived CDR1 and CDR2 are SGHVS and FQNEAQ. The CDR3 DNA follows: TGTGCCAGCAGCCAGGACAGGTTTAATTCACCCCTCCACTTT. Translation: CASSQDRFNSPLHF.

The table lists this clone with a few counts. The V gene is TRBV2, the J gene TRBJ1-2; 9 bases map to TRBD1. CDR1 is SNHLY, CDR2 FYNNEI, per germline. With 6 bases clipped from V and 6 bases from J, the junction kept 11 bases outside the gene matches. This CDR3 comprises 15 residues. The CDR3 spells CASSPTRTGANGYTF. In DNA, the CDR3 is TGTGCCAGCAGCCCTACCAGGACAGGGGCAAATGGCTACACCTTC.

This clone was seen only once. The chain combines TRBV5-5 with TRBJ1-2; 9 positions agree with TRBD1. The trim removed 4 bases at V and 0 bases at J, leaving 7 bases unmatched. This CDR3 is built from 16 residues. Per the germline V gene, CDR1 is SGHKS and CDR2 is YYEKEE (reference sequence). The CDR3 spells CASSLDRGTPNYGYTF. The DNA of the CDR3 is TGTGCCAGCAGCCTGGACAGGGGAACTCCTAACTATGGCTACACCTTC.

The gene calls are TRBV13 and TRBJ2-3; maybe TRBD2 (5 bases). The CDR3 has 15 residues. Trimming took off 3 bases at V and 0 bases at J, with 10 bases between the two ends. CDR1 is PRHDT, CDR2 FYEKMQ, per germline (reference sequence). The CDR3 spells CASSLAWESTDTQYF. The CDR3 nucleotides read TGTGCCAGCAGCTTGGCGTGGGAGAGCACAGATACGCAGTATTTT.

The V call is TRBV27, the J call TRBJ2-6, with 9 positions matching TRBD1. The V gene end was trimmed by 5 bases and the J gene end by 2 bases; junction bases not matched to a gene: 7. Germline V gene lookup returns CDR1 MNHEY and CDR2 SMNVEV (reference sequence). The CDR3 has 17 residues. This chain's CDR3 is CASSERTGVTGANVLTF. The CDR3 nucleotides are TGTGCCAGCAGTGAAAGGACAGGGGTGACTGGGGCCAACGTCCTGACTTTC.

V is TRBV27 and J is TRBJ1-6, with D possibly TRBD1 on 5 matching bases. Trimming pared 6 bases from V and 6 bases from J, leaving 24 bases between. The CDR3 is made up of 18 amino acids. CDR1 and CDR2 from the germline V gene are MNHEY and SMNVEV (reference sequence). CDR3 residues: CASRADALGGASNSPLHF. The CDR3 DNA sequence: TGTGCCAGCAGGGCAGACGCCTTAGGTGGGGCGAGTAATTCACCCCTCCACTTT.

The chain couples TRBV7-8 to TRBJ2-7, with no clear D. Trimming left V 1 base short and J 7 bases short, with 11 bases between. The CDR3 sequence is 13 residues long. Germline CDR1 and CDR2: SGHVS and FQNEAQ. CDR3: CASSLEPTREQYF. In nucleotides, the CDR3 is TGTGCCAGCAGCTTAGAACCCACCCGGGAGCAGTACTTC.

The chain is built from TRBV12-5 and TRBJ1-2; the D is unclear. The V gene's germline CDR1 is LGHNT and CDR2 FRNRAP. Deletions cut 4 bases from V and 8 bases from J, with 11 bases between. The CDR3 contains 12 residues. CDR3 sequence reads: CASGSPDWGYTF. Written as DNA, the CDR3 is TGTGCTAGTGGTTCGCCTGACTGGGGCTACACCTTC.

CDR3 in amino acids: CASSLQGGDQPQHF. The DNA for the CDR3 is TGCGCCAGCAGCTTGCAGGGGGGTGATCAGCCCCAGCATTTT. The chain combines TRBV5-1 with TRBJ1-5; 7 bases align to TRBD1. The CDR3 contains 14 residues. Per the germline V gene, CDR1 is SGHRS and CDR2 is YFSETQ. After removal of 1 base from V and 5 bases from J, the junction contained 3 bases not matched to a gene.

This chain joins TRBV28 and TRBJ2-4; 8 nucleotides match TRBD1. The germline V gene has CDR1 MDHEN and CDR2 SYDVKM. The length of the CDR3 is 13 residues. The ends lost 5 bases at V and 8 bases at J; junction bases unmatched: 5. The CDR3: CASSQTDRDIQYF. The DNA of the CDR3 is TGTGCCAGCAGTCAAACGGACAGGGACATTCAGTACTTC.

This chain joins TRBV15 and TRBJ1-5; D is undetermined. The V end lost 2 bases, the J end lost 2 bases, and 16 bases lay between the germline ends. The CDR3 has 17 amino acids. From germline, CDR1 is LNHNV and CDR2 YYDKDF (reference sequence). The CDR3 nucleotides are TGTGCCACCAGCAGATACGAGACACGCTTCGGCAATCAGCCCCAGCATTTT. It specifies CATSRYETRFGNQPQHF.

The chain uses TRBV10-3 and TRBJ1-2; a weak D match, TRBD1 (5 bases). Germline CDR1 ENHRY, CDR2 SYGVKD. The V and J ends lost 2 bases and 1 base respectively, with 5 bases between them. The CDR3 has 13 amino acids. The chain's CDR3 is CAISEDSNYGYTF. The DNA of the CDR3 is TGTGCCATCAGTGAGGACAGTAACTATGGCTACACCTTC.

The genes are TRBV6-5 and TRBJ2-7; 9 nucleotides align to TRBD1. V was pared by 7 bases and J by 4 bases, with 5 bases of the junction left unmatched. This CDR3 is 13 amino acids long. CDR1 and CDR2 from the germline V gene are MNHEY and SVGAGI. The CDR3 sequence: CASTAGQGYEQYF. In DNA form, the CDR3 reads TGTGCCAGCACGGCGGGACAGGGTTACGAGCAGTACTTC.

The J gene is TRBJ2-1, the V gene TRBV25-1; D unresolved. Trimming pared 4 bases from V and 6 bases from J, leaving 13 bases between. CDR1 and CDR2 (germline): MGHDK, SYGVNS. CDR3 length: 14 residues. The CDR3 here is CASSGSSGGNEQFF. CDR3 nucleotides: TGTGCCAGCAGTGGAAGCTCGGGTGGCAATGAGCAGTTCTTC. Supplemented by reference TRBV25-1 and TRBJ2-1, the full variable domain reads EADIYQTPRYLVIGTGKKITLECSQTMGHDKMYWYQQDPGMELHLIHYSYGVNSTEKGDLSSESTVSRIRTEHFPLTLESARPSHTSQYLCASSGSSGGNEQFFGPGTRLTVL.

The rearrangement uses TRBV6-1 and TRBJ2-2; 9 bases line up with TRBD2. From germline, CDR1 is MNHNS and CDR2 SASEGT. The V gene end was trimmed by 4 bases and the J gene end by 6 bases; junction bases not matched to a gene: 15. The CDR3 is made up of 18 amino acids. This chain's CDR3 is CASSAQTSAGGLPGELFF. For the CDR3, the DNA is TGTGCCAGCAGTGCCCAGACGTCAGCGGGAGGACTTCCCGGGGAGCTGTTTTTT.

The chain couples TRBV28 to TRBJ1-1, with 12 bases matching TRBD1. J lost 11 bases, V lost 8 bases, and 9 bases had no gene match. CDR3 size: 13 residues. Germline CDR1 and CDR2: MDHEN and SYDVKM. The CDR3 spells CASRSGTGGSAFF. CDR3 DNA: TGTGCCAGCCGGTCCGGGACAGGGGGCAGCGCTTTCTTT.

The rearrangement links TRBV6-5 to TRBJ1-5, with D maybe TRBD1 (5 bases). The germline V and J ends were trimmed by 7 bases and 1 base, with 14 bases remaining between them. The germline gives CDR1 MNHEY, CDR2 SVGAGI. This CDR3 region has 15 residues. The CDR3 is CASKPRGGSNQPQHF. The CDR3 nucleotides are TGTGCCAGCAAACCCCGGGGGGGGAGCAATCAGCCCCAGCATTTT.

V usage is TRBV7-9 and J usage is TRBJ1-3, with D unclear. Germline assignment: CDR1 SEHNR and CDR2 FQNEAQ (reference sequence). The CDR3 contains 12 residues. Trimming took 3 bases from V and 6 from J, leaving 6 bases between them. The CDR3 protein is CASSFSVNTIYF. CDR3 nucleotides: TGTGCCAGCAGCTTTTCGGTAAACACCATATATTTT.

The chain links TRBV30 to TRBJ1-1; TRBD1 aligns across 7 bases. CDR3 length: 13 residues. The V gene's germline CDR1 is GTSNPN and CDR2 SVGIG (reference sequence). V trimming: 2 bases; J trimming: 1 base; junction bases outside the gene matches: 1. The CDR3 coding sequence is TGTGCCTGGAGTAGACAGGGGAACACTGAAGCTTTCTTT. Its protein product is CAWSRQGNTEAFF.

The gene calls are TRBV5-1 and TRBJ2-2; D ambiguous. CDR3 length: 14 residues. The ends were cut back, 4 bases at V and 6 bases at J, with 13 bases in the middle. CDR1 is SGHRS and CDR2 is YFSETQ in the germline V gene. As DNA, the CDR3 is TGCGCCAGCAGCGAATCGGGTAGCCCCGGGGAGCTGTTTTTT. This sequence encodes CASSESGSPGELFF.

This clone was observed a single time. The genes are TRBV5-1 and TRBJ2-3; D is perhaps TRBD2 (6 bases). Germline loops: CDR1 SGHRS, CDR2 YFSETQ. V was cut by 0 bases and J by 10 bases, with 18 bases left in between. The CDR3 length is 15 residues. The CDR3, as DNA: TGCGCCAGCAGCTTGGCCCAGGCCGGGGGATCTGCGCAGTATTTT. Amino acids: CASSLAQAGGSAQYF.

This clone was seen a few times. The gene calls are TRBV5-1 and TRBJ2-2; D possibly uses TRBD1 or TRBD2 (5 bases each). V was shortened by 4 bases and J by 5 bases, with 15 bases between the two germline ends. The CDR3 sequence is 15 residues long. CDR1 is SGHRS, CDR2 YFSETQ, per germline. CDR3 sequence reads: CASSTGYGATGELFF. The CDR3 DNA reads as TGCGCCAGCAGCACGGGCTACGGGGCGACCGGGGAGCTGTTTTTT.